Given below is one T cell receptor beta chain in context. This entry belongs to a study of T cell changes during pregnancy in multiple sclerosis. Sequencing used immunoSEQ multiplex PCR; TCRdb keeps in-frame clones, though not all of them. Here the sample spans tens of thousands of clones, 90% to 95% being singletons. The TCR originated in a female donor in good health, enrolled as a control in a pregnancy study. The sequencing used peripheral blood, collected after pregnancy.

The CDR3 region has the DNA TGTGCCAGCAGCCCTCCGGGGAGCACAGATACGCAGTATTTT. Translating gives CASSPPGSTDTQYF. V and J are TRBV11-2 and TRBJ2-3, with D perhaps TRBD2 (5 bases). Trimming left V 5 bases short and J 0 bases short, with 9 bases between. CDR3 size: 14 residues. Germline V CDR1 and CDR2: SGHAT, FQNNGV.